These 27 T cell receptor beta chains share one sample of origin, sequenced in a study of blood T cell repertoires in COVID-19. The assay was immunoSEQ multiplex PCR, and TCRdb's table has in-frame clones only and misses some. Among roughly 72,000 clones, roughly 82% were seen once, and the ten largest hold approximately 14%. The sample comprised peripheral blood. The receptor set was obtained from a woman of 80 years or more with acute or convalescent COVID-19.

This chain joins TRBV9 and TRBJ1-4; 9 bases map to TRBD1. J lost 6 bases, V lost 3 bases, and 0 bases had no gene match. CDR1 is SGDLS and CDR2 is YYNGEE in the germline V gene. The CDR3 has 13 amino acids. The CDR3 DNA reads TGTGCCAGCAGCGGGGACAGGGATGAAAAACTGTTTTTT. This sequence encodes CASSGDRDEKLFF. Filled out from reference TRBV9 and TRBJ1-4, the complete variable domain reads DSGVTQTPKHLITATGQRVTLRCSPRSGDLSVYWYQQSLDQGLQFLIQYYNGEERAKGNILERFSAQQFPDLHSELNLSSLELGDSALYFCASSGDRDEKLFFGSGTQLSVL.

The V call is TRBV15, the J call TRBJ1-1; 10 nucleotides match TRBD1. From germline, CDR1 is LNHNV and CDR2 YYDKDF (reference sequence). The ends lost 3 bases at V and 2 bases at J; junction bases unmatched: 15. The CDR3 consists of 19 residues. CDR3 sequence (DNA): TGTGCCACCAGCAGGGGGCACCGGGACAGGGGTGGGTTAAACACTGAAGCTTTCTTT. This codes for CATSRGHRDRGGLNTEAFF.

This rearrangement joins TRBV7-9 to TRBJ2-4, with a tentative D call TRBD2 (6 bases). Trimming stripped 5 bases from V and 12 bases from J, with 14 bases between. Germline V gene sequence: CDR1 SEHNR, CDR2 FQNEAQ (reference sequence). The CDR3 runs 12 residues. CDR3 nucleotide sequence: TGTGCCAGCAGCCCGACTAGTAGGGATCAGTACTTC. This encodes CASSPTSRDQYF.

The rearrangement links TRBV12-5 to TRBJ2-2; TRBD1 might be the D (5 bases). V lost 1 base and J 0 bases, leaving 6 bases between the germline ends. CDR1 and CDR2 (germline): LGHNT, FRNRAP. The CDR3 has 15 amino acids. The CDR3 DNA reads TGTGCTAGTGGTTTGGGACAGTCGAACACCGGGGAGCTGTTTTTT. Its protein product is CASGLGQSNTGELFF.

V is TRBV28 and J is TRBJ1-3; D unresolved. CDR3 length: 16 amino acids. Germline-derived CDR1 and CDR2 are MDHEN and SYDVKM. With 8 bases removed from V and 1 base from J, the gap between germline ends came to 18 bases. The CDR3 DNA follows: TGTGCCAGCTCGCGGTATGGAGATAATTCTGGAAACACCATATATTTT. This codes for CASSRYGDNSGNTIYF. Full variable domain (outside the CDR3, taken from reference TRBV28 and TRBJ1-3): DVKVTQSSRYLVKRTGEKVFLECVQDMDHENMFWYRQDPGLGLRLIYFSYDVKMKEKGDIPEGYSVSREKKERFSLILESASTNQTSMYLCASSRYGDNSGNTIYFGEGSWLTVV.

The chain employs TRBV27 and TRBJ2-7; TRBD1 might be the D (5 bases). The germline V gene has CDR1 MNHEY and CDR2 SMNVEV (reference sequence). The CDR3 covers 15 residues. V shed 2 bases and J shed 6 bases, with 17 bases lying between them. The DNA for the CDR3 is TGTGCCAGCAGTTTAATGTCAGGGTACTTCAGCGAGCAGTACTTC. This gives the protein CASSLMSGYFSEQYF.

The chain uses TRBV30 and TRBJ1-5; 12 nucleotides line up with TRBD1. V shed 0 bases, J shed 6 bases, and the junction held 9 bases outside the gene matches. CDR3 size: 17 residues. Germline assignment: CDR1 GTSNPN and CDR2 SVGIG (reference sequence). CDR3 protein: CAWSVDLGQGAPQPQHF. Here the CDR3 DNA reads TGTGCCTGGAGTGTAGACCTGGGACAGGGGGCCCCTCAGCCCCAGCATTTT. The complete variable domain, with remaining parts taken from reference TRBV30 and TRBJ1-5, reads SQTIHQWPATLVQPVGSPLSLECTVEGTSNPNLYWYRQAAGRGLQLLFYSVGIGQISSEVPQNLSASRPQDRQFILSSKKLLLSDSGFYLCAWSVDLGQGAPQPQHFGDGTRLSIL.

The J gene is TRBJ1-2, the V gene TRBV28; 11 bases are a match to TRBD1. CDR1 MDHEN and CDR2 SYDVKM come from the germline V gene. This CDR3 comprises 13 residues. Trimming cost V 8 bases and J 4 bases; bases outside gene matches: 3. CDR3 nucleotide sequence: TGTGCCAGCGGGGGACAGGGGGTCTATGGCTACACCTTC. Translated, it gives CASGGQGVYGYTF.

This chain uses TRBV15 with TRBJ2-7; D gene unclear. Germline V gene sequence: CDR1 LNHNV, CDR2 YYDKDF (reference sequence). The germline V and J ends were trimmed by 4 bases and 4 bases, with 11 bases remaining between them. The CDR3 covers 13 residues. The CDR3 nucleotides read TGTGCCACCAGCAACCTAAGAGGATACGAGCAGTACTTC. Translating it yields CATSNLRGYEQYF.

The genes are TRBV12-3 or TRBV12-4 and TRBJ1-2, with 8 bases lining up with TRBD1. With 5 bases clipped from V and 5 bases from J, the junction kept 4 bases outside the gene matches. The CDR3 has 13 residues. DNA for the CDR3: TGTGCCAGCAGTGGGACAGGAGGATATGGCTACACCTTC. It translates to CASSGTGGYGYTF.

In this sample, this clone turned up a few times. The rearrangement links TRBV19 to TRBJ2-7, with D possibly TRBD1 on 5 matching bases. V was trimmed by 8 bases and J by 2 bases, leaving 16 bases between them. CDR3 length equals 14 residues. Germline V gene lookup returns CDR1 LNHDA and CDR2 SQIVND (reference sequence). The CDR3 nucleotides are TGTGCCAGTGCAGCGACGACAGAACCCTACGAGCAGTACTTC. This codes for CASAATTEPYEQYF. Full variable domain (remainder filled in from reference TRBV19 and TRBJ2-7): DGGITQSPKYLFRKEGQNVTLSCEQNLNHDAMYWYRQDPGQGLRLIYYSQIVNDFQKGDIAEGYSVSREKKESFPLTVTSAQKNPTAFYLCASAATTEPYEQYFGPGTRLTVT.

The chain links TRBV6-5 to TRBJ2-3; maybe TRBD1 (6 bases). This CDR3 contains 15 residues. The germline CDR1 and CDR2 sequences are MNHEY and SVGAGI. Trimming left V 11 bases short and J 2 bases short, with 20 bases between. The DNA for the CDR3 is TGTGCCGTCCTCCGAACAGGGTTACACACAGATACGCAGTATTTT. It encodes CAVLRTGLHTDTQYF.

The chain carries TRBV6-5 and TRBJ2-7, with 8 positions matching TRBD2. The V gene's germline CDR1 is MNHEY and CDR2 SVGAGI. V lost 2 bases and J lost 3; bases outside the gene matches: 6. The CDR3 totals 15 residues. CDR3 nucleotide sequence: TGTGCCAGCAGTTACCAGCCGACTAGCGTCTACGAGCAGTACTTC. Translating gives CASSYQPTSVYEQYF.

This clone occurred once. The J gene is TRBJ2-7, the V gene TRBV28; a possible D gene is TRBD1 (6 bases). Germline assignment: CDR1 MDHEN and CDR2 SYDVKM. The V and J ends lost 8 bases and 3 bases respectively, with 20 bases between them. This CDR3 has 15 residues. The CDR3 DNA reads TGTGCCAGCGGAGTCCCGGGACAAGGGGACTACGAGCAGTACTTC. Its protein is CASGVPGQGDYEQYF.

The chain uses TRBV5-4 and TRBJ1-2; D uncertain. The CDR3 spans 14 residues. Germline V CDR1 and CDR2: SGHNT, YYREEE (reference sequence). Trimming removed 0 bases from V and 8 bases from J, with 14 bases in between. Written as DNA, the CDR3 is TGTGCCAGCAGCTTGGATGTAGGAGGAGGAGGCTACACCTTC. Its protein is CASSLDVGGGGYTF.

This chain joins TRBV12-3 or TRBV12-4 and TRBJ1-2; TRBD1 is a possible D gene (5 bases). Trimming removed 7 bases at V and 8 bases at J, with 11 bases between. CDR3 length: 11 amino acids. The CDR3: CASTAQGGYTF. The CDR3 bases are TGTGCCAGCACCGCTCAGGGAGGCTACACCTTC.

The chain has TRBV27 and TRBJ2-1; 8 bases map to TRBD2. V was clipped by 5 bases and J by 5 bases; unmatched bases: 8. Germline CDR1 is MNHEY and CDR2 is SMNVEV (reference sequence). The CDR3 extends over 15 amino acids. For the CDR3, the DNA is TGTGCCAGCAGTGCCACGGGACTAGTTCACAATGAGCAGTTCTTC. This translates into CASSATGLVHNEQFF.

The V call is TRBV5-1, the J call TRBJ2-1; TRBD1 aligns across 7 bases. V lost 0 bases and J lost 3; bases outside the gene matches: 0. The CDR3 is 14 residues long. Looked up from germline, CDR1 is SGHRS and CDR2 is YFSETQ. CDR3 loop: CASSLDRGYNEQFF. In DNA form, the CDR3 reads TGCGCCAGCAGCTTGGACAGGGGCTACAATGAGCAGTTCTTC.

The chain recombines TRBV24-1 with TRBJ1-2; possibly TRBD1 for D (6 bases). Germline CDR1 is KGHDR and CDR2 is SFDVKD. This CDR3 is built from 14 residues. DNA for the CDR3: TGTGCTATCGGGGGGGGCGGTAGTAACTATGGCTACACCTTC. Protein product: CAIGGGGSNYGYTF.

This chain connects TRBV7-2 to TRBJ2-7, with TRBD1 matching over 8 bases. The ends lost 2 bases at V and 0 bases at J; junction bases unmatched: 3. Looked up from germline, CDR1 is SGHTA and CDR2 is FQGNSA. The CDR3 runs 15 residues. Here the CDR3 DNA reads TGTGCCAGCAGCTTACAGGGGGCTCTCTCCTACGAGCAGTACTTC. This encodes CASSLQGALSYEQYF. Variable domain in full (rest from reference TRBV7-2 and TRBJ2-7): GAGVSQSPSNKVTEKGKDVELRCDPISGHTALYWYRQSLGQGLEFLIYFQGNSAPDKSGLPSDRFSAERTGGSVSTLTIQRTQQEDSAVYLCASSLQGALSYEQYFGPGTRLTVT.

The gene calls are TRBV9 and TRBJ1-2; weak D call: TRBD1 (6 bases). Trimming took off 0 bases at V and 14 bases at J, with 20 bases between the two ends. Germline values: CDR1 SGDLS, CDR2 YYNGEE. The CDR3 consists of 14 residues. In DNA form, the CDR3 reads TGTGCCAGCAGCGTAGATGGCCGTGACAGCCAGGGGACCTTC. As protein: CASSVDGRDSQGTF.

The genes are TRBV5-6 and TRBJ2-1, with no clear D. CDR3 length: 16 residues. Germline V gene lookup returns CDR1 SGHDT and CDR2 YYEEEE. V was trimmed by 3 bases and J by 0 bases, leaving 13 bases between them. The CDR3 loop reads CASSSTSRSSYNEQFF. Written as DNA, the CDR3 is TGTGCCAGCAGCTCGACATCCCGTAGCTCCTACAATGAGCAGTTCTTC.

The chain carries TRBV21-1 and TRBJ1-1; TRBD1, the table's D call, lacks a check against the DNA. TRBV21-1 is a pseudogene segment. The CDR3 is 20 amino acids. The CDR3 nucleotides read TGTGCCAGCAGCGGGCAGATTCCGGGACAGGGGATTTTTGCGGGGACTGAAGCTTTCTTT. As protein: CASSGQIPGQGIFAGTEAFF.

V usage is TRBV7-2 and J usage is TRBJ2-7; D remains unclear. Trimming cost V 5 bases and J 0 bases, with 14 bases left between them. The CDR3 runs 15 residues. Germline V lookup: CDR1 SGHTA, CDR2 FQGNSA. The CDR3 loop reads CASSETTQISYEQYF. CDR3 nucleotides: TGTGCCAGCAGCGAAACTACCCAAATCTCCTACGAGCAGTACTTC.

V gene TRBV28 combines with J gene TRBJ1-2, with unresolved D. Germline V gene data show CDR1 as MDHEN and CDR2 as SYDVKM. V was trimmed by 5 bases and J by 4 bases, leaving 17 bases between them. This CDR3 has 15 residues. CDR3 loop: CASSPDPDTSYGYTF. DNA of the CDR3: TGTGCCAGCAGTCCAGACCCTGACACCTCCTATGGCTACACCTTC.

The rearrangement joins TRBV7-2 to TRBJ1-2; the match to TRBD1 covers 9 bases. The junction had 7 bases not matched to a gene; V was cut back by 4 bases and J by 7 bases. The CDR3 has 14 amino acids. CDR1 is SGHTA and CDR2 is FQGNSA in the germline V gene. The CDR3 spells CASSWGQGVFGYTF. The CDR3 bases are TGTGCCAGCAGCTGGGGACAGGGAGTATTTGGCTACACCTTC.

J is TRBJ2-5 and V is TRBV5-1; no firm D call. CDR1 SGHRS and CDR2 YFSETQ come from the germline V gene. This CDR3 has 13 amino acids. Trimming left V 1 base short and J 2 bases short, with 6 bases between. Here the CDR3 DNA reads TGCGCCAGCAGCTTGAACAGACAAGAGACCCAGTACTTC. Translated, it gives CASSLNRQETQYF. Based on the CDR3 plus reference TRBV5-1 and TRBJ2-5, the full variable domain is KAGVTQTPRYLIKTRGQQVTLSCSPISGHRSVSWYQQTPGQGLQFLFEYFSETQRNKGNFPGRFSGRQFSNSRSEMNVSTLELGDSALYLCASSLNRQETQYFGPGTRLLVL.